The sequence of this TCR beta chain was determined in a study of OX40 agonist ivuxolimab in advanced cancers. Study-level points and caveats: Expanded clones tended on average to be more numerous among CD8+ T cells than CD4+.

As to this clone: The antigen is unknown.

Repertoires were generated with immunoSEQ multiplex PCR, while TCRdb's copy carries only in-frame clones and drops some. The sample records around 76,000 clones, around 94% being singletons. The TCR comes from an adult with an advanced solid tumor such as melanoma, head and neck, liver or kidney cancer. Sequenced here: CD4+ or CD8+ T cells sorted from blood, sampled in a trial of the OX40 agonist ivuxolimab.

The CDR3 here is CASSDAGQGGETQYF. Here the CDR3 DNA reads TGTGCCAGCAGCGACGCAGGGCAGGGTGGCGAGACCCAGTACTTC. The chain recombines TRBV5-6 with TRBJ2-5; D perhaps matches TRBD1 (5 bases). Germline assignment: CDR1 SGHDT and CDR2 YYEEEE. With 4 bases removed from V and 5 bases from J, the gap between germline ends came to 18 bases. CDR3 length equals 15 residues.